This T cell receptor beta chain came from a study of T cell responses to AZD1222 COVID-19 vaccine. Whole-study results and caveats: It was only after the peak T cell response that any repertoires were sampled. Spike-specific TCR breadth and depth both grew after two AZD1222 doses.

Germline CDR1 and CDR2: MDHEN and SYDVKM. There are 16 residues in the CDR3. Between the trimmed V and J ends, which lost 0 bases and 3 bases, there was a span of 11 bases. Concerning this clone itself: Its antigen is not identified.

Sequencing used immunoSEQ multiplex PCR; TCRdb keeps in-frame clones, though not all of them. This table holds about 150,000 clones, 75% to 95% found once. The chain employs TRBV28 and TRBJ2-2; D is possibly TRBD1 (6 bases). The receptor's source is an adult in good health. Sequencing used peripheral blood, obtained on day 0 of AZD1222 vaccination. This chain's CDR3 is CASSLWGAPDTGELFF. CDR3 coding DNA: TGTGCCAGCAGTTTATGGGGGGCGCCGGACACCGGGGAGCTGTTTTTT.